The rows below give T cell receptor beta chains drawn from one sample of a study of neurological immune-mediated disorders. Each CDR3 protein is one row after TCRdb ran MiXCR on the 5' RACE reads. The data show some 66,000 distinct CDR3 sequences, over 4% seen once. Sequencing was done on a sample of PBMCs. The origin of the receptors is a man between 45 and 60 years old with multiple sclerosis. The conserved cysteine and the conserved F or W are not part of the CDR3 here. Clone size, where shown, is once, few, many, or a class for clones that have expanded.

cdr3_aa: ASSRLTQTLGYTEAF; j_call: TRBJ1-1; clone_size: many; v_call: TRBV4-1
cdr3_aa: ACSDGQGETDTQY; j_call: TRBJ2-3; clone_size: NA; v_call: TRBV2
cdr3_aa: ASSPGMGPDTQY; j_call: TRBJ2-3; clone_size: few; v_call: TRBV5-1
cdr3_aa: ATSREGVDDTGELF; j_call: TRBJ2-2; clone_size: many; v_call: TRBV15
cdr3_aa: ASAIVGGGSVS; j_call: TRBJ2-7; clone_size: many; v_call: TRBV5-6
cdr3_aa: ASSFTGTGRETQY; j_call: TRBJ2-5; clone_size: many; v_call: TRBV5-6
cdr3_aa: ASSLEGGNQPQH; j_call: TRBJ1-5; clone_size: many; v_call: TRBV5-1
cdr3_aa: ASSPWSPNTEAF; j_call: TRBJ1-1; clone_size: NA; v_call: TRBV3-1
cdr3_aa: ASSDDPLVSGGVNEQF; j_call: TRBJ2-1; clone_size: many; v_call: TRBV6-4
cdr3_aa: ASSSRGDTQY; j_call: TRBJ2-3; clone_size: many; v_call: TRBV6-5
cdr3_aa: ASSLGQFRETQY; j_call: TRBJ2-5; clone_size: many; v_call: TRBV5-1
cdr3_aa: SAGPGTGGNQPQY; j_call: NA; clone_size: few; v_call: TRBV20-1
cdr3_aa: ASSLAMDRIFADTQY; j_call: TRBJ2-3; clone_size: NA; v_call: TRBV7-8
cdr3_aa: SARDTRNQETQY; j_call: TRBJ2-5; clone_size: many; v_call: TRBV20-1
cdr3_aa: ASSKRASGGLMDTQY; j_call: TRBJ2-3; clone_size: NA; v_call: TRBV7-2
cdr3_aa: ASSFFGLQNTEAF; j_call: TRBJ1-1; clone_size: many; v_call: TRBV5-1
cdr3_aa: ASSFIGYGYT; j_call: TRBJ1-2; clone_size: many; v_call: TRBV12-3/TRBV12-4
cdr3_aa: ASSDAGTRGVLETQY; j_call: TRBJ2-5; clone_size: many; v_call: TRBV10-1
cdr3_aa: ASKNPGTGTYNEQF; j_call: TRBJ2-1; clone_size: many; v_call: TRBV12-3/TRBV12-4
cdr3_aa: ASTPELAKNIQY; j_call: TRBJ2-4; clone_size: NA; v_call: TRBV12-3/TRBV12-4
cdr3_aa: ASRPLWGGNTEAF; j_call: TRBJ1-1; clone_size: many; v_call: TRBV3-1
cdr3_aa: ASSPQGSPHGYT; j_call: TRBJ1-2; clone_size: many; v_call: TRBV5-1
cdr3_aa: ASSWSIGTPGEQY; j_call: TRBJ2-7; clone_size: many; v_call: TRBV5-1
cdr3_aa: ASSQDGDRGYETQY; j_call: TRBJ2-5; clone_size: many; v_call: TRBV4-1
cdr3_aa: ASSLAGYQPQH; j_call: TRBJ1-5; clone_size: NA; v_call: TRBV12-3/TRBV12-4
cdr3_aa: ASGGFSSYEQY; j_call: TRBJ2-7; clone_size: many; v_call: TRBV6-2/TRBV6-3
cdr3_aa: SASIAGAGFSNTGELF; j_call: TRBJ2-2; clone_size: many; v_call: TRBV20-1
cdr3_aa: ASSHEAPDIEAF; j_call: TRBJ1-1; clone_size: many; v_call: TRBV18
cdr3_aa: ASSLRDREAF; j_call: TRBJ1-1; clone_size: many; v_call: TRBV7-2
cdr3_aa: ASSLGRDNSPLH; j_call: TRBJ1-6; clone_size: many; v_call: TRBV5-1
cdr3_aa: ASSLRAGSNEQF; j_call: TRBJ2-1; clone_size: many; v_call: TRBV10-1
cdr3_aa: ASSQADSNNSPLH; j_call: TRBJ1-6; clone_size: many; v_call: TRBV4-3
cdr3_aa: ATSDYGGELF; j_call: TRBJ2-2; clone_size: NA; v_call: TRBV24-1
cdr3_aa: ASSSQRYTEAF; j_call: TRBJ1-1; clone_size: many; v_call: TRBV7-2
cdr3_aa: ASSELITQY; j_call: TRBJ2-3; clone_size: many; v_call: TRBV7-2
cdr3_aa: ASSFRQGSGTGELF; j_call: TRBJ2-2; clone_size: many; v_call: TRBV5-6
cdr3_aa: SGLSTGTGSSYYGYT; j_call: TRBJ1-2; clone_size: many; v_call: TRBV20-1
cdr3_aa: ASRFRDNEKLF; j_call: TRBJ1-4; clone_size: few; v_call: TRBV7-2
cdr3_aa: SAPNSAGELF; j_call: TRBJ2-2; clone_size: many; v_call: TRBV20-1
cdr3_aa: SARIAGGSTDTQY; j_call: TRBJ2-3; clone_size: many; v_call: TRBV20-1
cdr3_aa: ASSLADREAF; j_call: TRBJ1-1; clone_size: NA; v_call: TRBV5-6
cdr3_aa: ASSQALRASEKLF; j_call: TRBJ1-4; clone_size: many; v_call: TRBV4-1
cdr3_aa: ASEHWPKTEKLF; j_call: TRBJ1-4; clone_size: many; v_call: TRBV7-9
cdr3_aa: ASSLGMGYGYT; j_call: TRBJ1-2; clone_size: few; v_call: TRBV5-1
cdr3_aa: ASSPSSGNTIY; j_call: TRBJ1-3; clone_size: many; v_call: TRBV6-5
cdr3_aa: ASSQVQANSPLH; j_call: TRBJ1-6; clone_size: many; v_call: TRBV4-2
cdr3_aa: ASSPRVGNYGYT; j_call: TRBJ1-2; clone_size: many; v_call: TRBV7-9
cdr3_aa: SVGESGVETQY; j_call: TRBJ2-5; clone_size: many; v_call: TRBV29-1
cdr3_aa: SALRGSNTEAF; j_call: TRBJ1-1; clone_size: NA; v_call: TRBV20-1